Following are 12 T cell receptor beta chains from one sample sequenced in a study of OX40 agonist ivuxolimab in advanced cancers. Sequencing was performed with immunoSEQ multiplex PCR; in TCRdb, only in-frame clones are kept and a portion is missing. The sample lists some 66,000 clones; roughly 80% were seen once. Here the sequenced sample was CD4+ or CD8+ T cells sorted from blood, taken in a trial of the OX40 agonist ivuxolimab. The receptors originated from an adult with an advanced solid tumor such as melanoma, head and neck, liver or kidney cancer.

The chain combines TRBV10-1 with TRBJ2-7, with D perhaps matching TRBD1 (5 bases). Germline V gene data show CDR1 as WNHNN and CDR2 as SYGVQD (reference sequence). The V and J ends lost 5 bases and 2 bases respectively, with 10 bases between them. This CDR3 has 13 amino acids. The CDR3 DNA is TGCGCCAGCAGTAGACAGTTTACCTACGAGCAGTACTTC. This sequence encodes CASSRQFTYEQYF.

The count of this clone is one. This chain connects TRBV5-1 to TRBJ1-3, with a tentative D call TRBD1 (5 bases). CDR1 and CDR2 (germline): SGHRS, YFSETQ. The CDR3 consists of 14 residues. V lost 7 bases and J 0 bases, leaving 11 bases between the germline ends. The CDR3 bases are TGCGCCAGCGGGACGGGGGGCTCTGGAAACACCATATATTTT. Amino acids: CASGTGGSGNTIYF.

The V call is TRBV25-1, the J call TRBJ2-6; 7 bases agree with TRBD1. J gave up 2 bases and V 6 bases, and 4 bases lay outside the gene matches. CDR1 and CDR2 (germline): MGHDK, SYGVNS. The CDR3 totals 15 residues. The CDR3 reads CASSHTGAGANVLTF. The CDR3 nucleotides are TGTGCCAGCAGCCACACAGGGGCTGGGGCCAACGTCCTGACTTTC.

This chain uses TRBV5-4 with TRBJ2-5, with D tentatively TRBD1 (6 bases). The CDR3 covers 13 residues. Trimming removed 4 bases from V and 3 bases from J, with 10 bases in between. The germline V gene encodes CDR1 SGHNT and CDR2 YYREEE (reference sequence). The CDR3, as DNA: TGTGCCAGCAGCCCGCAGGGGAAAGAGACCCAGTACTTC. Protein: CASSPQGKETQYF.

This chain uses TRBV11-3 with TRBJ2-7; 11 nucleotides align to TRBD2. Germline lookup yields CDR1 SGHNT and CDR2 YENEEA. V lost 6 bases to trimming and J lost 3 bases; unmatched junction nucleotides: 4. This CDR3 spans 14 amino acids. The CDR3 here is CASSPSGRRYEQYF. In DNA form, the CDR3 reads TGTGCCAGCAGTCCTAGCGGGAGGCGCTACGAGCAGTACTTC.

Only one count was recorded for this clone. The gene calls are TRBV5-4 and TRBJ2-5; D is unresolved. The CDR3 sequence is 13 residues long. The germline CDR1 and CDR2 sequences are SGHNT and YYREEE (reference sequence). V was shortened by 2 bases and J by 2 bases, with 7 bases between the two germline ends. CDR3 nucleotides: TGTGCCAGCAGCTTTTTCCAGCAAGAGACCCAGTACTTC. This gives the protein CASSFFQQETQYF.

The V call is TRBV27, the J call TRBJ1-2; TRBD1 matches 7 bases. This CDR3 is built from 15 residues. The germline V gene encodes CDR1 MNHEY and CDR2 SMNVEV (reference sequence). Losses at the gene ends were 0 bases for V and 8 bases for J; bases not matched to a gene: 9. The CDR3 loop reads CASSLSPQGVRGYTF. In DNA, the CDR3 is TGTGCCAGCAGTTTATCGCCCCAGGGGGTTAGGGGCTACACCTTC.

This chain links TRBV19 with TRBJ2-3, with TRBD2 identical over 9 bases. Germline V gene sequence: CDR1 LNHDA, CDR2 SQIVND (reference sequence). CDR3 length: 13 amino acids. J gave up 4 bases and V 5 bases, and 1 base lay outside the gene matches. CDR3 sequence (DNA): TGTGCCAGTAGTCCTAGCGGGGCAGATACGCAGTATTTT. Protein product: CASSPSGADTQYF.

This chain connects TRBV28 to TRBJ2-5; D is uncertain. Germline CDR1 is MDHEN and CDR2 is SYDVKM. Trimming stripped 4 bases from V and 1 base from J, with 13 bases between. The CDR3 is 15 amino acids. The DNA of the CDR3 is TGTGCCAGCAGTTCAGCCTTGTTAGGCCAAGAGACCCAGTACTTC. Protein sequence: CASSSALLGQETQYF.

The rearrangement links TRBV14 to TRBJ1-1, with TRBD1 as a possible D gene (6 bases). V was cut by 3 bases and J by 0 bases, with 14 bases left in between. Germline CDR1 SGHDN, CDR2 FVKESK. The CDR3 length is 16 residues. CDR3 loop: CASSHRSGAVNTEAFF. CDR3 DNA sequence: TGTGCCAGCAGCCATCGGTCGGGGGCGGTGAACACTGAAGCTTTCTTT.

V gene TRBV7-6 combines with J gene TRBJ2-3; 10 positions match TRBD2. This CDR3 has 16 residues. Losses at the gene ends were 5 bases for V and 1 base for J; bases not matched to a gene: 6. CDR1 is SGHVS and CDR2 is FNYEAQ in the germline V gene. The CDR3 is CASSPLAGVGTDTQYF. The CDR3 bases are TGTGCCAGCAGCCCTCTAGCGGGAGTGGGCACAGATACGCAGTATTTT. The full variable domain, rest sourced from reference TRBV7-6 and TRBJ2-3, is GAGVSQSPRYKVTKRGQDVALRCDPISGHVSLYWYRQALGQGPEFLTYFNYEAQQDKSGLPNDRFSAERPEGSISTLTIQRTEQRDSAMYRCASSPLAGVGTDTQYFGPGTRLTVL.

This clone has only one observation. J is TRBJ2-4 and V is TRBV6-1; 7 positions match TRBD1. From germline, CDR1 is MNHNS and CDR2 SASEGT. This CDR3 comprises 15 residues. V gave up 5 bases and J gave up 9 bases; unmatched junction bases: 13. As DNA, the CDR3 is TGTGCCAGCAGTTTAAATACAGGGGCAATGGCCATTCAGTACTTC. Translation gives CASSLNTGAMAIQYF.